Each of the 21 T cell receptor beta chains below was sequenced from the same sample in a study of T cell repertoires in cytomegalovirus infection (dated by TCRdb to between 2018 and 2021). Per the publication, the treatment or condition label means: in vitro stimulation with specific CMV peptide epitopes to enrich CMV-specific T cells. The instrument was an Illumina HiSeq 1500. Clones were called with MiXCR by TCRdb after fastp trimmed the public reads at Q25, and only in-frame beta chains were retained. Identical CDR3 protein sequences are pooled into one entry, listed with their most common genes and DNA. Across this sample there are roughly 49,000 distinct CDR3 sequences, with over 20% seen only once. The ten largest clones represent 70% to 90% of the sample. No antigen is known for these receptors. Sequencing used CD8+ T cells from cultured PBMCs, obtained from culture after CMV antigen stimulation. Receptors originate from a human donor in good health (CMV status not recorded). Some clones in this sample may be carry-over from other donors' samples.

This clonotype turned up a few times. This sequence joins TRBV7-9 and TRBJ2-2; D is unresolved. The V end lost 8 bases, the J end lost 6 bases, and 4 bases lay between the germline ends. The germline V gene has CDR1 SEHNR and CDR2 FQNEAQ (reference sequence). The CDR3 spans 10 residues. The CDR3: CASGAGELFF. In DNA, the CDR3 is TGTGCCAGCGGAGCCGGGGAGCTGTTTTTT.

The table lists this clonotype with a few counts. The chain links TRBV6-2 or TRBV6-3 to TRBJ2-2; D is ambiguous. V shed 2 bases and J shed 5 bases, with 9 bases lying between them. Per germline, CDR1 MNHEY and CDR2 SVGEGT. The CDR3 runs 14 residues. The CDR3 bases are TGTGCCAGCAGTTACGCGGAACCGACCGGGGAGCTGTTTTTT. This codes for CASSYAEPTGELFF.

The CDR3 coding sequence is TGTGCCATCACGGACCGCAGCGAGGAAGCTTTCTTT. It translates to CAITDRSEEAFF. The chain uses TRBV7-6 and TRBJ1-1; unclear D gene. CDR1 and CDR2 (germline): SGHVS, FNYEAQ. V was clipped by 10 bases and J by 8 bases, with 17 bases between them. The CDR3 is 12 residues long.

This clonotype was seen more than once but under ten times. The CDR3, as DNA: TGTGCTAGTGGTTTGGCGCCCCCGGCCACCCCCCAGCATTTT. Translating it yields CASGLAPPATPQHF. The rearrangement links TRBV12-5 to TRBJ1-5; no clear D gene. This CDR3 has 14 amino acids. Between the trimmed V and J ends, which lost 1 base and 10 bases, there was a span of 14 bases. Germline V gives CDR1 LGHNT, CDR2 FRNRAP.

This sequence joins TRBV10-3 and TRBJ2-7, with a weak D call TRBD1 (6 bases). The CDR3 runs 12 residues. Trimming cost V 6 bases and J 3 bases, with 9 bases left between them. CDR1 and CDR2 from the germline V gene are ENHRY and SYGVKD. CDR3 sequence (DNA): TGTGCCATCAGGGACAGCTACTACGAGCAGTACTTC. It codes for CAIRDSYYEQYF.

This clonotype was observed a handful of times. The DNA for the CDR3 is TGTGCCAGCAGTTACCCGACAGGTGGAAACACCATATATTTT. Amino acid sequence: CASSYPTGGNTIYF. V and J are TRBV6-5 and TRBJ1-3; tentative D call: TRBD1 (6 bases). V lost 2 bases, J lost 3 bases, and 8 bases lay in between. Germline lookup yields CDR1 MNHEY and CDR2 SVGAGI. There are 14 residues in the CDR3.

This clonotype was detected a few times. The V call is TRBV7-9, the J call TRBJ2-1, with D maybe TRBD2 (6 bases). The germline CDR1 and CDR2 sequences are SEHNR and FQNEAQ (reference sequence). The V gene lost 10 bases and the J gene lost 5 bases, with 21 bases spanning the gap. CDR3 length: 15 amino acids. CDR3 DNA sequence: TGTGCCACCCTGCGGGGCCCAACAATGAACAATGAGCAGTTCTTC. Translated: CATLRGPTMNNEQFF.

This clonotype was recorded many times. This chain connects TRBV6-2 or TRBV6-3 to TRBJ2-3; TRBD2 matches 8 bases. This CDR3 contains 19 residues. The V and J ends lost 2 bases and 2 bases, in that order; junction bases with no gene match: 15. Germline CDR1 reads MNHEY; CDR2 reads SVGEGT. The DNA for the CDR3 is TGTGCCAGCAGTTACCGACCCGGGGCAGCGGGAGCGCACACAGATACGCAGTATTTT. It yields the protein CASSYRPGAAGAHTDTQYF.

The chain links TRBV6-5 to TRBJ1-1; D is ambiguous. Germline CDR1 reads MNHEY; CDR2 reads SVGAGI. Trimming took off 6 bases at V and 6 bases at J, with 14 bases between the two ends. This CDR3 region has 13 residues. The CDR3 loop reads CASRTGGRAEAFF. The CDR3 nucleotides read TGTGCCAGCAGGACGGGAGGGCGGGCTGAAGCTTTCTTT.

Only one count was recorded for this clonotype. DNA for the CDR3: TGTGCCAGCAGCTTACCTCGGGAGGGGCACACCTACAATGAGCAGTTCTTC. Its protein product is CASSLPREGHTYNEQFF. This rearrangement joins TRBV7-8 to TRBJ2-1, with 8 bases identical to TRBD2. Trimming took 2 bases from V and 2 from J; bases not matched to a gene: 8. Germline-derived CDR1 and CDR2 are SGHVS and FQNEAQ. The CDR3 contains 17 residues.

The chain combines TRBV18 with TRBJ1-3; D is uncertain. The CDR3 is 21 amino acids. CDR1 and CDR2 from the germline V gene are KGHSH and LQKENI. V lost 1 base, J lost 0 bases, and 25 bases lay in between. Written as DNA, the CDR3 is TGTGCCAGCTCACCACGGCCTCTGGGCCTCTCCCCGATCCTCTCTGGAAACACCATATATTTT. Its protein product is CASSPRPLGLSPILSGNTIYF.

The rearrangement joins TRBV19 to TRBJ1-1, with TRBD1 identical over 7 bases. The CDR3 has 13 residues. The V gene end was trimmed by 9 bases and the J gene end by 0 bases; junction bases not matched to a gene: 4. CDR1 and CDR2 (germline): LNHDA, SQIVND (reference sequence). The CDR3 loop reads CASRTGMNTEAFF. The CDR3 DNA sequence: TGTGCCAGCAGGACAGGAATGAACACTGAAGCTTTCTTT.

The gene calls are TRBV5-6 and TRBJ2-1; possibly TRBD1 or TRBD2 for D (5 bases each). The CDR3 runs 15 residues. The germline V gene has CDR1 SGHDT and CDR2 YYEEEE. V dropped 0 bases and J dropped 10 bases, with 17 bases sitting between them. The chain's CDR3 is CASSLARDGPREQFF. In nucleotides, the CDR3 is TGTGCCAGCAGCTTGGCCCGGGACGGTCCTAGGGAGCAGTTCTTC.

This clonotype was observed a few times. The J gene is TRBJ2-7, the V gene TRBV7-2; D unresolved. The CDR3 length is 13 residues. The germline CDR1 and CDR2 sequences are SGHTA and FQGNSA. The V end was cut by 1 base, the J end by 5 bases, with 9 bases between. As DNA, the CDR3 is TGTGCCAGCAGCTTAGGAGCGATGGACGAGCAGTACTTC. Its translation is CASSLGAMDEQYF.

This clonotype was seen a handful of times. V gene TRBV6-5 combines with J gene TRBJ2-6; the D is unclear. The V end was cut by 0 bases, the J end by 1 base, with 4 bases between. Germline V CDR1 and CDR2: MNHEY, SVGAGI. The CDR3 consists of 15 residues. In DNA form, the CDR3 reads TGTGCCAGCAGTTACTCCGAGTCTGGGGCCAACGTCCTGACTTTC. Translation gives CASSYSESGANVLTF.

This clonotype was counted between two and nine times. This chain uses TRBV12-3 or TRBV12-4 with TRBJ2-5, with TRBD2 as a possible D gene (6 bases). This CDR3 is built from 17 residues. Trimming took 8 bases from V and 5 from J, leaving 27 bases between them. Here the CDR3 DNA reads TGTGCCAGCGGAACAGCGGGCGGGTGGATTGTAGGGGAGACCCAGTACTTC. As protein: CASGTAGGWIVGETQYF.

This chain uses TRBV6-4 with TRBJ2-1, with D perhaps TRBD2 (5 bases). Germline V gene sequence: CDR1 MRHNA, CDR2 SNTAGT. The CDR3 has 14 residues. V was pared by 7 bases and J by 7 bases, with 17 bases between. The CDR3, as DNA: TGTGCCAGCACCACCGGGATAGCTGGGAATGAGCAGTTCTTC. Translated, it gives CASTTGIAGNEQFF.

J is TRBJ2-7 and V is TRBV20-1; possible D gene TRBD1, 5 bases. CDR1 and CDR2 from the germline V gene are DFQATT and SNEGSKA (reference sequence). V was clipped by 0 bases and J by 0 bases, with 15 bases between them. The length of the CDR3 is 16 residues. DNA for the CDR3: TGCAGTGCTAGAGAAGTGGCAGGGCCGAGCTCCTACGAGCAGTACTTC. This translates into CSAREVAGPSSYEQYF.

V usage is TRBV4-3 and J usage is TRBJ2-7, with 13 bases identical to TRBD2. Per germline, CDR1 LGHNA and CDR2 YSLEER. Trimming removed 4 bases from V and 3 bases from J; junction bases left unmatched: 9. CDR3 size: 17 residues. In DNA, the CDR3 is TGCGCCAGCAGCCCACTAGCGGGAGGGTTCGGTAACTACGAGCAGTACTTC. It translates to CASSPLAGGFGNYEQYF.

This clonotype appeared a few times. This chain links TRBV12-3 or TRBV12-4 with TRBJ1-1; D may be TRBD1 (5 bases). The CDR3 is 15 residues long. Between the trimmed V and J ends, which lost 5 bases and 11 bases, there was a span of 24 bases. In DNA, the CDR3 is TGTGCCAGCAGTCTCGCGGGACGAACGTTCCCGGTTGCTTTCTTT. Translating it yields CASSLAGRTFPVAFF.

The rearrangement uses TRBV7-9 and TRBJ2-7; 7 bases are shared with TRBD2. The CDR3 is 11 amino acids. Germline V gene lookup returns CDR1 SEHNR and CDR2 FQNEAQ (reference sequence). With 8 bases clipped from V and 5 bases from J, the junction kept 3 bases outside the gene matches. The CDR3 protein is CASGRGHEQYF. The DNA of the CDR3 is TGTGCCAGCGGGAGGGGCCACGAGCAGTACTTC.